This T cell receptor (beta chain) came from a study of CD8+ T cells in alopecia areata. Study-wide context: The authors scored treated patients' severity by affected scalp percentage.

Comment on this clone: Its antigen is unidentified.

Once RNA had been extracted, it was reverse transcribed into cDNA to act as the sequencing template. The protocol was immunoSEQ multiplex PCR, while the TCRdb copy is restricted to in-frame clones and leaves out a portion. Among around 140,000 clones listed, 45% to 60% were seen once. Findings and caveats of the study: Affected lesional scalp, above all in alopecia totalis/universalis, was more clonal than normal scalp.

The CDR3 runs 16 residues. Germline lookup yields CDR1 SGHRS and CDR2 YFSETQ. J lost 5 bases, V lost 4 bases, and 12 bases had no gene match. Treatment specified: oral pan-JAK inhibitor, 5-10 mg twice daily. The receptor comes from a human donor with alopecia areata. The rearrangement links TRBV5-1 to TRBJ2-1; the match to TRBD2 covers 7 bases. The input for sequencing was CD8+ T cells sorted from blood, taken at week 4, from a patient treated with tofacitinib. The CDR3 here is CASSPEIGTTDNEQFF. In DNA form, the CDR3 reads TGCGCCAGCAGCCCGGAGATAGGGACTACAGACAATGAGCAGTTCTTC.